The clone carrying this TCR beta chain was seen ten or more times. CDR3 length: 15 amino acids. Germline loops: CDR1 LGHNA, CDR2 YNFKEQ. V lost 1 base to trimming and J lost 4 bases, with 8 bases between them. The sample originates from a study of blood T cells in healthy people across ages. Extraction of total RNA produced a minimum of 5.5 micrograms from each sample. With a J-beta primer mix and a sample-barcoded 5' primer, a second PCR ran about 6 to 11 cycles. A single record per CDR3 protein comes from TCRdb applying MiXCR to the 5' RACE reads. The table has about a million distinct CDR3 sequences, approximately 50% seen once.

The source material was blood. The rearrangement links TRBV4-2 to TRBJ2-6; D remains ambiguous. This receptor was identified in a woman aged 55 to 70 in good health. DNA for the CDR3: TGTGCCAGCAGCCAAGGAGTGCAAGGGGCCAACGTCCTGACTTTC. Protein product: CASSQGVQGANVLTF.